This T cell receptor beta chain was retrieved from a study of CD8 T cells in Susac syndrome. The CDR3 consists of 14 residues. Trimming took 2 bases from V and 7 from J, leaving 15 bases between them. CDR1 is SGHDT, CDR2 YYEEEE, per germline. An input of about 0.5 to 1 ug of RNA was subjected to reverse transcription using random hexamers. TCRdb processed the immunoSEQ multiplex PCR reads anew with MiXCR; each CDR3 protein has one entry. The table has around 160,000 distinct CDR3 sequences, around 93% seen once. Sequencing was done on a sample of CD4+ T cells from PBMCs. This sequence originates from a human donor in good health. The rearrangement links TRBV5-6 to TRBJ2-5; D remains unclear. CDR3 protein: CASSFDTGPRTQYF. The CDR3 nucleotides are TGTGCCAGCAGCTTTGATACGGGCCCGAGGACCCAGTACTTC.